Following are 25 T cell receptor beta chains from one sample sequenced in a study of T cell responses to AZD1222 COVID-19 vaccine. Sequencing used immunoSEQ multiplex PCR; TCRdb keeps in-frame clones, though not all of them. The table includes roughly 80,000 clones, roughly 94% detected once. The specimen comprised peripheral blood, sampled on day 0 of AZD1222 vaccination. These receptor sequences come from an adult in good health.

The chain links TRBV28 to TRBJ1-5; no clear D. This CDR3 comprises 12 residues. V lost 2 bases, J lost 10 bases, and 9 bases lay in between. CDR1 is MDHEN and CDR2 is SYDVKM in the germline V gene. CDR3 residues: CASSLASSPQHF. In DNA, the CDR3 is TGTGCCAGCAGTTTAGCCAGCTCCCCCCAGCATTTT. Together with reference TRBV28 and TRBJ1-5, the CDR3 gives the full variable domain: DVKVTQSSRYLVKRTGEKVFLECVQDMDHENMFWYRQDPGLGLRLIYFSYDVKMKEKGDIPEGYSVSREKKERFSLILESASTNQTSMYLCASSLASSPQHFGDGTRLSIL.

The V call is TRBV6-5, the J call TRBJ1-1; D is undetermined. This CDR3 region has 13 residues. V was trimmed by 3 bases and J by 5 bases, leaving 10 bases between them. Germline CDR1 is MNHEY and CDR2 is SVGAGI. The DNA for the CDR3 is TGTGCCAGCAGTTATTCCGGGATTACTGAAGCTTTCTTT. As protein: CASSYSGITEAFF.

The V gene is TRBV2, the J gene TRBJ1-2; D is possibly TRBD1 (5 bases). Per germline, CDR1 SNHLY and CDR2 FYNNEI. This CDR3 has 13 amino acids. V was trimmed by 5 bases and J by 3 bases, leaving 10 bases between them. This CDR3 reads CASSPQGYYGYTF. CDR3 DNA: TGTGCCAGCAGTCCCCAGGGTTACTATGGCTACACCTTC.

The chain joins TRBV18 to TRBJ2-1, with 12 bases lining up with TRBD2. This CDR3 is built from 15 residues. The V and J ends lost 5 bases and 5 bases, in that order; junction bases with no gene match: 4. Germline CDR1 reads KGHSH; CDR2 reads LQKENI. Here the CDR3 DNA reads TGTGCCAGCTCAAGTTCTAGCGGGAGGGACAATGAGCAGTTCTTC. Its protein is CASSSSSGRDNEQFF.

The rearrangement uses TRBV21-1 and TRBJ2-5; the table names TRBD2, a call not compared with the DNA. TRBV21-1 is reported as a pseudogene. The CDR3 covers 15 residues. The CDR3 is CASSLGLAVKETQYF. Here the CDR3 DNA reads TGTGCCAGCAGTCTAGGACTAGCGGTAAAAGAGACCCAGTACTTC.

Remarks on this clone: Other DNA sequences within the sample encode an identical CDR3. The V and J genes are TRBV7-9 and TRBJ2-1, with no clear D. The germline gives CDR1 SEHNR, CDR2 FQNEAQ (reference sequence). V lost 0 bases and J lost 7, with 7 bases in between. The CDR3 is 13 amino acids. The CDR3 DNA is TGTGCCAGCAGCTTAGCGTCTGGAAATGAGCAGTTCTTC. Its protein product is CASSLASGNEQFF.

This chain connects TRBV6-4 to TRBJ2-1; no clear D. The V gene lost 2 bases and the J gene lost 8 bases, with 10 bases spanning the gap. The V gene's germline CDR1 is MRHNA and CDR2 SNTAGT. The CDR3 consists of 13 residues. The CDR3 loop reads CASSDRDSDEQFF. For the CDR3, the DNA is TGTGCCAGCAGTGACAGGGATTCGGATGAGCAGTTCTTC.

The gene calls are TRBV2 and TRBJ1-3; D gene unclear. The CDR3 loop spans 14 amino acids. Germline CDR1 SNHLY, CDR2 FYNNEI. Trimming removed 4 bases at V and 8 bases at J, with 15 bases between. For the CDR3, the DNA is TGTGCCAGCAGTGGAGGCTACGCAAGTGACACCATATATTTT. It yields the protein CASSGGYASDTIYF.

The CDR3 DNA reads TGCAGCGTTGAAGAAGGACCGGGACAGGGGGCGAGCTATGGCTACACCTTC. Translating gives CSVEEGPGQGASYGYTF. The chain employs TRBV29-1 and TRBJ1-2; 12 positions match TRBD1. The CDR3 sequence is 17 residues long. V lost 0 bases to trimming and J lost 4 bases; unmatched junction nucleotides: 9. The germline CDR1 and CDR2 sequences are SQVTM and ANQGSEA.

The J gene is TRBJ2-5, the V gene TRBV5-1, with TRBD2 identical over 7 bases. This CDR3 comprises 14 residues. V lost 2 bases and J lost 5; bases outside the gene matches: 6. CDR1 SGHRS and CDR2 YFSETQ come from the germline V gene. The CDR3 DNA follows: TGCGCCAGCAGCTTAGCGGGGTCTCAGGAGACCCAGTACTTC. Its translation: CASSLAGSQETQYF.

The genes are TRBV6-5 and TRBJ1-5; no clear D. Looked up from germline, CDR1 is MNHEY and CDR2 is SVGAGI. The length of the CDR3 is 13 residues. V was pared by 0 bases and J by 4 bases, with 4 bases between. CDR3 DNA sequence: TGTGCCAGCAGTTACTCTGAGAATCAGCCCCAGCATTTT. It encodes CASSYSENQPQHF.

This clone was recorded only once. The DNA for the CDR3 is TGTGCCAGCAGCCCAGACAGGAGCTCCTACAATGAGCAGTTCTTC. Its translation is CASSPDRSSYNEQFF. The genes are TRBV7-7 and TRBJ2-1, with D tentatively TRBD1 (6 bases). Trimming took 5 bases from V and 0 from J, leaving 11 bases between them. CDR1 and CDR2 from the germline V gene are SSHAT and FNYEAQ (reference sequence). The CDR3 has 15 residues.

V gene TRBV5-5 combines with J gene TRBJ2-1; D unclear. V was shortened by 5 bases and J by 9 bases, with 9 bases between the two germline ends. Germline CDR1 and CDR2: SGHKS and YYEKEE (reference sequence). The CDR3 has 11 residues. CDR3 amino acids: CASRKIGEQFF. The CDR3 nucleotides read TGTGCCAGCAGGAAAATCGGTGAGCAGTTCTTC.

CDR3 coding DNA: TGTGCCAGCAGCGTAGATAGCGGGAGACCCTACGAGCAGTACTTC. Translated: CASSVDSGRPYEQYF. The rearrangement links TRBV9 to TRBJ2-7, with 9 nucleotides matching TRBD2. V was pared by 0 bases and J by 2 bases, with 3 bases of the junction left unmatched. The CDR3 sequence is 15 residues long. Germline V gives CDR1 SGDLS, CDR2 YYNGEE.

The V call is TRBV10-1, the J call TRBJ2-5; the D is unclear. Germline values: CDR1 WNHNN, CDR2 SYGVQD (reference sequence). CDR3 length equals 14 residues. V shed 0 bases and J shed 10 bases, with 15 bases lying between them. DNA for the CDR3: TGCGCCAGCAGTGAGTCGTTGGATTATGGAGACCAGTACTTC. It translates to CASSESLDYGDQYF.

The chain recombines TRBV3-1 (or the pseudogene TRBV3-2) with TRBJ2-4; D gene uncertain. The length of the CDR3 is 13 residues. The germline V gene has CDR1 LGHDT and CDR2 YNNKEL (reference sequence). V shed 4 bases and J shed 8 bases, with 12 bases lying between them. CDR3 residues: CASSRSEVDIQYF. CDR3 DNA: TGTGCCAGCAGCCGGAGTGAGGTGGACATTCAGTACTTC.

The chain recombines TRBV9 with TRBJ2-7; D unclear. V shed 0 bases and J shed 6 bases, with 13 bases lying between them. In germline, CDR1 is SGDLS, CDR2 YYNGEE. The CDR3 has 14 amino acids. CDR3 sequence: CASSVGVIGPEQYF. For the CDR3, the DNA is TGTGCCAGCAGCGTAGGAGTAATCGGGCCCGAGCAGTACTTC.

This chain links TRBV10-3 with TRBJ2-3; D not resolved. The CDR3 is 13 amino acids. V lost 3 bases and J lost 5, with 9 bases in between. Germline loops: CDR1 ENHRY, CDR2 SYGVKD. The CDR3 spells CAISDLEQDTQYF. The CDR3, as DNA: TGTGCCATCAGTGACCTAGAGCAAGATACGCAGTATTTT.

V usage is TRBV28 and J usage is TRBJ2-2, with no clear D. The CDR3 is 12 amino acids. Germline-derived CDR1 and CDR2 are MDHEN and SYDVKM. The ends were cut back, 6 bases at V and 8 bases at J, with 10 bases in the middle. The CDR3 here is CASRLLVGELFF. CDR3 in DNA: TGTGCCAGCAGACTCCTAGTGGGGGAGCTGTTTTTT. Full variable domain (missing parts from reference TRBV28 and TRBJ2-2): DVKVTQSSRYLVKRTGEKVFLECVQDMDHENMFWYRQDPGLGLRLIYFSYDVKMKEKGDIPEGYSVSREKKERFSLILESASTNQTSMYLCASRLLVGELFFGEGSRLTVL.

The rearrangement joins TRBV5-1 to TRBJ1-1; 10 nucleotides agree with TRBD1. The CDR3 consists of 16 residues. Per germline, CDR1 SGHRS and CDR2 YFSETQ. The V gene end was trimmed by 5 bases and the J gene end by 1 base; junction bases not matched to a gene: 8. CDR3 region: CASSYQGQGENTEAFF. CDR3 DNA sequence: TGCGCCAGCAGTTATCAAGGACAGGGGGAGAACACTGAAGCTTTCTTT. Together with reference TRBV5-1 and TRBJ1-1, the CDR3 gives the full variable domain: KAGVTQTPRYLIKTRGQQVTLSCSPISGHRSVSWYQQTPGQGLQFLFEYFSETQRNKGNFPGRFSGRQFSNSRSEMNVSTLELGDSALYLCASSYQGQGENTEAFFGQGTRLTVV.

The rearrangement links TRBV27 to TRBJ2-7, with a tentative D call TRBD1 (7 bases). Trimming pared 8 bases from V and 4 bases from J, leaving 24 bases between. The CDR3 is 16 amino acids. The germline V gene has CDR1 MNHEY and CDR2 SMNVEV (reference sequence). CDR3 in amino acids: CASGYLGGTASYEQYF. CDR3 in DNA: TGTGCCAGCGGCTATTTAGGGGGGACAGCCTCTTACGAGCAGTACTTC.

The chain combines TRBV5-1 with TRBJ1-4, with TRBD1 matching over 8 bases. This CDR3 is built from 15 residues. Germline-derived CDR1 and CDR2 are SGHRS and YFSETQ. J gave up 5 bases and V 1 base, and 4 bases lay outside the gene matches. CDR3 bases: TGCGCCAGCAGCTTGTATGGGGACAGGAATGAAAAACTGTTTTTT. It specifies CASSLYGDRNEKLFF.

J is TRBJ1-5 and V is TRBV7-8; D might be TRBD1 (5 bases). V was trimmed by 5 bases and J by 7 bases, leaving 9 bases between them. CDR3 length equals 12 residues. CDR1 and CDR2 (germline): SGHVS, FQNEAQ. CDR3 sequence: CASSRGEQPQHF. In DNA, the CDR3 is TGTGCCAGCAGCCGGGGGGAGCAGCCCCAGCATTTT.

The chain employs TRBV7-2 and TRBJ2-5; TRBD2 aligns across 14 bases. Germline V gene lookup returns CDR1 SGHTA and CDR2 FQGNSA. The CDR3 sequence is 16 residues long. The junction had 0 bases not matched to a gene; V was cut back by 0 bases and J by 3 bases. The DNA for the CDR3 is TGTGCCAGCAGCTTAGCGGGACTAGCGGGAGAAGAGACCCAGTACTTC. This gives the protein CASSLAGLAGEETQYF. Full variable domain (rest looked up from reference TRBV7-2 and TRBJ2-5): GAGVSQSPSNKVTEKGKDVELRCDPISGHTALYWYRQSLGQGLEFLIYFQGNSAPDKSGLPSDRFSAERTGGSVSTLTIQRTQQEDSAVYLCASSLAGLAGEETQYFGPGTRLLVL.

The chain is built from TRBV5-6 and TRBJ2-5; 7 bases line up with TRBD2. V gave up 3 bases and J gave up 5 bases; unmatched junction bases: 4. CDR1 and CDR2 (germline): SGHDT, YYEEEE. The CDR3 sequence is 13 residues long. This CDR3 is CASSSAGAETQYF. The DNA for the CDR3 is TGTGCCAGCAGCTCGGCGGGAGCGGAGACCCAGTACTTC.